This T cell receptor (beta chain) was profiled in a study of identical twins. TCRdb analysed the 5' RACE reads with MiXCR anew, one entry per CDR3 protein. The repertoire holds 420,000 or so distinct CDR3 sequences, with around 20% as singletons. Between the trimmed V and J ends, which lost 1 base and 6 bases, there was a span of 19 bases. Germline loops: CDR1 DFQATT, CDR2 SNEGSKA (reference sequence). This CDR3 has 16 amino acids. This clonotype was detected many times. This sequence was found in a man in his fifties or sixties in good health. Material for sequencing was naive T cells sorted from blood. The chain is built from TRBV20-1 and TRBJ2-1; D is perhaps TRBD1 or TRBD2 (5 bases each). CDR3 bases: TGCAGTGCTAGAGCTGAAACGGGACCCTCGGTCAATGAGCAGTTCTTC. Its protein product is CSARAETGPSVNEQFF.